This is a list of T cell receptor beta chains from one sample in a study of CD8 T cells in ankylosing spondylitis. TCRdb called the 5' RACE reads again in MiXCR, with one record for every CDR3 protein. The repertoire consists of around 340,000 distinct CDR3 sequences, with 20% occurring once and the leading ten covering around 12%. The sample taken for sequencing was blood, either unsorted or a sorted T cell fraction (not recorded which). These TCRs come from a male donor with ankylosing spondylitis or in good health (not recorded which). Each CDR3 is given with its conserved first and last residue. D genes are given only for firm matches.

d_call: .; v_call: TRBV9; j_call: TRBJ1-4; cdr3_aa: CASSPQGDEKLFF
d_call: .; v_call: TRBV11-2; j_call: TRBJ1-2; cdr3_aa: CASSLGAGSYGYTF
d_call: TRBD1; v_call: TRBV29-1; j_call: TRBJ2-7; cdr3_aa: CSVGTGTYEQYF
d_call: .; v_call: TRBV27; j_call: TRBJ2-5; cdr3_aa: CASSLSGRVQETQYF
d_call: TRBD1; v_call: TRBV18; j_call: TRBJ1-2; cdr3_aa: CASSIGTEGPNGYTF
d_call: TRBD1; v_call: TRBV30; j_call: TRBJ2-6; cdr3_aa: CAWGQGVFSGANVLTF
d_call: .; v_call: TRBV10-1; j_call: TRBJ2-3; cdr3_aa: CASSESYSTDTQYF
d_call: TRBD1; v_call: TRBV12-3/TRBV12-4; j_call: TRBJ1-2; cdr3_aa: CASSFTAGGVYGYTF
d_call: TRBD1; v_call: TRBV10-3; j_call: TRBJ2-6; cdr3_aa: CAISESSGGYGANVLTF
d_call: .; v_call: TRBV5-1; j_call: TRBJ2-1; cdr3_aa: CASSLKQGQPNEQFF
d_call: TRBD2; v_call: TRBV12-3/TRBV12-4; j_call: TRBJ2-1; cdr3_aa: CASSLGLANNEQFF
d_call: .; v_call: TRBV4-1; j_call: TRBJ2-5; cdr3_aa: CASSQGQGLVQETQYF
d_call: .; v_call: TRBV7-9; j_call: TRBJ2-1; cdr3_aa: CASSLGSRGYEQFF
d_call: .; v_call: TRBV7-2; j_call: TRBJ2-3; cdr3_aa: CASSSSTANTDTQYF
d_call: .; v_call: TRBV5-8; j_call: TRBJ2-3; cdr3_aa: CASSLEGAIQTDTQYF
d_call: .; v_call: TRBV15; j_call: TRBJ2-2; cdr3_aa: CASISPNTGELFF
d_call: .; v_call: TRBV27; j_call: TRBJ2-7; cdr3_aa: CASSSRWPGEQYF
d_call: TRBD1; v_call: TRBV27; j_call: TRBJ1-6; cdr3_aa: CASSSGTGVFNSPLHF
d_call: .; v_call: TRBV7-9; j_call: TRBJ2-1; cdr3_aa: CASSDSLYNEQFF
d_call: TRBD1; v_call: TRBV14; j_call: TRBJ2-2; cdr3_aa: CASSQDMGTGGADTGELFF
d_call: TRBD1; v_call: TRBV5-1; j_call: TRBJ1-1; cdr3_aa: CASSSTGGDTEAFF
d_call: .; v_call: TRBV7-2; j_call: TRBJ2-3; cdr3_aa: CASSFPRVVTDTQYF
d_call: .; v_call: TRBV10-2; j_call: TRBJ2-3; cdr3_aa: CASSESSRITDTQYF
d_call: .; v_call: TRBV19; j_call: TRBJ2-1; cdr3_aa: CASATQEYNEQFF
d_call: .; v_call: TRBV12-3/TRBV12-4; j_call: TRBJ2-5; cdr3_aa: CASSPRNQETQYF
d_call: .; v_call: TRBV12-3/TRBV12-4; j_call: TRBJ2-2; cdr3_aa: CASTLVGGNTGELFF
d_call: TRBD2; v_call: TRBV7-8; j_call: TRBJ2-5; cdr3_aa: CASSSPGGGETQYF
d_call: TRBD2; v_call: TRBV27; j_call: TRBJ2-7; cdr3_aa: CASSFSGTSGTYYEQYF
d_call: TRBD2; v_call: TRBV7-9; j_call: TRBJ2-3; cdr3_aa: CAAERGASTDTQYF
d_call: TRBD2; v_call: TRBV7-9; j_call: TRBJ2-1; cdr3_aa: CASSLAGVAGDNEQFF
d_call: TRBD2; v_call: TRBV7-2; j_call: TRBJ2-5; cdr3_aa: CASSCPGEGETQYF
d_call: .; v_call: TRBV7-9; j_call: TRBJ2-7; cdr3_aa: CASSLAGKGAYEQYF
d_call: .; v_call: TRBV29-1; j_call: TRBJ2-7; cdr3_aa: CSVRDIAYEQYF
d_call: .; v_call: TRBV9; j_call: TRBJ2-3; cdr3_aa: CASSVAGSTDTQYF
d_call: .; v_call: TRBV4-1; j_call: TRBJ1-6; cdr3_aa: CVSSQVENSPLHF
d_call: .; v_call: TRBV29-1; j_call: TRBJ2-5; cdr3_aa: CSVVPGQKVQETQYF
d_call: TRBD2; v_call: TRBV20-1; j_call: TRBJ2-3; cdr3_aa: CSATATGGPRADTQYF
d_call: .; v_call: TRBV7-2; j_call: TRBJ2-2; cdr3_aa: CASSLPFGRTGELFF
d_call: .; v_call: TRBV6-1; j_call: TRBJ2-7; cdr3_aa: CASRVLLGASYEQYF
d_call: TRBD2; v_call: TRBV7-9; j_call: TRBJ2-1; cdr3_aa: CASSDGTSGGVNNEQFF
d_call: TRBD1; v_call: TRBV12-3/TRBV12-4; j_call: TRBJ2-1; cdr3_aa: CASSARPGQGVDNEQFF
d_call: TRBD1; v_call: TRBV10-2; j_call: TRBJ2-7; cdr3_aa: CASRMDRGIYEQYF
d_call: .; v_call: TRBV7-9; j_call: TRBJ2-3; cdr3_aa: CASSSGQYF
d_call: .; v_call: TRBV4-1; j_call: TRBJ2-1; cdr3_aa: CASSQGEASGQFF
d_call: .; v_call: TRBV7-2; j_call: TRBJ2-3; cdr3_aa: CASSFAGRTDTQYF
d_call: TRBD2; v_call: TRBV20-1; j_call: TRBJ2-2; cdr3_aa: CSARDEGLVTGELFF
d_call: TRBD1; v_call: TRBV6-8; j_call: TRBJ2-6; cdr3_aa: CASSRQGLSGANVLTF
d_call: .; v_call: TRBV5-1; j_call: TRBJ2-1; cdr3_aa: CASSSGLVPKYNEQFF
d_call: .; v_call: TRBV15; j_call: TRBJ2-1; cdr3_aa: CATEGQAGGNEQFF
d_call: TRBD2; v_call: TRBV5-1; j_call: TRBJ2-1; cdr3_aa: CASSPISSGGYNEQFF
d_call: .; v_call: TRBV27; j_call: TRBJ1-4; cdr3_aa: CASRPGWDDEKLFF
d_call: TRBD1; v_call: TRBV12-3/TRBV12-4; j_call: TRBJ2-1; cdr3_aa: CASSRGTAYNEQFF
d_call: TRBD1; v_call: TRBV15; j_call: TRBJ1-2; cdr3_aa: CATSPTGFYGYTF